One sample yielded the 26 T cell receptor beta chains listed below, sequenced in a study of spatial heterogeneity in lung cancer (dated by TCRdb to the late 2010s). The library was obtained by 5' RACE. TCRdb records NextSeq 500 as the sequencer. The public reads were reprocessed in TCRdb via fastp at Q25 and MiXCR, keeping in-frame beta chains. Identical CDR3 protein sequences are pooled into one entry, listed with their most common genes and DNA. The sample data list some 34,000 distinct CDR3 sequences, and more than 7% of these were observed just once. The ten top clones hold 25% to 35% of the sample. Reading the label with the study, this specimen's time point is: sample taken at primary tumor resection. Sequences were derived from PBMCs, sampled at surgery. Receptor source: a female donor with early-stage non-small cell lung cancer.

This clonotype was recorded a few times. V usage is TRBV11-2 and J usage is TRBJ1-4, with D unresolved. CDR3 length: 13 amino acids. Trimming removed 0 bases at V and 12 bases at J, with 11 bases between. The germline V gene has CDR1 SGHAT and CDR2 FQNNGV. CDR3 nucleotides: TGTGCCAGCAGCTTAGATCGAGAAGAAGAACTGTTTTTT. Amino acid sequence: CASSLDREEELFF.

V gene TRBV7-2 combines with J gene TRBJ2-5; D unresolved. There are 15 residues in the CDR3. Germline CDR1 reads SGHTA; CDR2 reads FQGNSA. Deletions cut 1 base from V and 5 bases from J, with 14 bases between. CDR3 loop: CASSLGNPAYETQYF. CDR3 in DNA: TGTGCCAGCAGCTTAGGGAATCCGGCTTATGAGACCCAGTACTTC.

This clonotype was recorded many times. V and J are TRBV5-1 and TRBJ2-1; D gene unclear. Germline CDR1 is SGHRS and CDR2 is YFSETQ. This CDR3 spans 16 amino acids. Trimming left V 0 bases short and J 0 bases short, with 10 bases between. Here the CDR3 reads CASSLDPVGSYNEQFF. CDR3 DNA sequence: TGCGCCAGCAGCTTGGATCCGGTTGGCTCCTACAATGAGCAGTTCTTC. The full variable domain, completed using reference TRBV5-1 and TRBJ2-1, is KAGVTQTPRYLIKTRGQQVTLSCSPISGHRSVSWYQQTPGQGLQFLFEYFSETQRNKGNFPGRFSGRQFSNSRSEMNVSTLELGDSALYLCASSLDPVGSYNEQFFGPGTRLTVL.

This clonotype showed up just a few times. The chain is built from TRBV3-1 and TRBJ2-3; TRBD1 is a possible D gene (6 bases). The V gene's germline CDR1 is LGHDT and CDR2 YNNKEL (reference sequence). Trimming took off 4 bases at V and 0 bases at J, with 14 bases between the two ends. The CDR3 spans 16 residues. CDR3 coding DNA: TGTGCCAGCAGCCGGGCACAGGGATTAAGCACAGATACGCAGTATTTT. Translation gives CASSRAQGLSTDTQYF.

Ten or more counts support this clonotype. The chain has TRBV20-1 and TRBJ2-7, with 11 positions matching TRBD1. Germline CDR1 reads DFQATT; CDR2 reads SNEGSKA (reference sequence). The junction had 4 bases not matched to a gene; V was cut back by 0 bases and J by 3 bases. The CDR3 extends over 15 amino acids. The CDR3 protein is CSARDPGTGGYEQYF. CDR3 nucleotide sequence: TGCAGTGCTAGAGATCCTGGGACAGGGGGCTACGAGCAGTACTTC.

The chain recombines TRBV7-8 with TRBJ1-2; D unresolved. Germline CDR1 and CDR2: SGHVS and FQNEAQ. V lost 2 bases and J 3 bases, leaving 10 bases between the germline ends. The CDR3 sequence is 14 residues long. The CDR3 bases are TGTGCCAGCAGCTTACTGGGGTTGTACTATGGCTACACCTTC. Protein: CASSLLGLYYGYTF.

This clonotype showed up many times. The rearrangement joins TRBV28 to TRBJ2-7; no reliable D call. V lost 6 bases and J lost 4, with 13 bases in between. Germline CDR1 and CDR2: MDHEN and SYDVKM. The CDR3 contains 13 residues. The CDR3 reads CASSTTEPYEQYF. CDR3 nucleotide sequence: TGTGCCAGCAGCACCACAGAGCCATACGAGCAGTACTTC.

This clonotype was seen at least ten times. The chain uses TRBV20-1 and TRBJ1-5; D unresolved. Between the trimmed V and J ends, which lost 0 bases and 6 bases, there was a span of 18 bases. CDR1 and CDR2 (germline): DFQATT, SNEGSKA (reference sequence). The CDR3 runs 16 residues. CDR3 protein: CSARDQGLGGGQPQHF. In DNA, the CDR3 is TGCAGTGCTAGAGATCAAGGCCTAGGAGGCGGTCAGCCCCAGCATTTT.

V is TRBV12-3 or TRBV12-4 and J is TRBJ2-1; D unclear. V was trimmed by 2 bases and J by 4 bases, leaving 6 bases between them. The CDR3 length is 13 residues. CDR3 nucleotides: TGTGCCAGCAGTTTAAGGAGTTACAATGAGCAGTTCTTC. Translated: CASSLRSYNEQFF.

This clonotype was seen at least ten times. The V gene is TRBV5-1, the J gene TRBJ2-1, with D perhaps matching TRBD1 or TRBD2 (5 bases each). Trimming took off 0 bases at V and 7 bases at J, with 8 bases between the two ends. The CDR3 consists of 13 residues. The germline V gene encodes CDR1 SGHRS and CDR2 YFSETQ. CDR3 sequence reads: CASSLGWGNEQFF. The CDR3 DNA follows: TGCGCCAGCAGCTTGGGCTGGGGGAATGAGCAGTTCTTC.

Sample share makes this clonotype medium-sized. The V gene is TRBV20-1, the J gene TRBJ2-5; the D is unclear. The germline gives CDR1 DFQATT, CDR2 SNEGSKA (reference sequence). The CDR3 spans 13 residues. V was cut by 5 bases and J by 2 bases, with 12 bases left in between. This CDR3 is CSADPLGQETQYF. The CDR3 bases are TGCAGTGCTGACCCGCTGGGACAAGAGACCCAGTACTTC.

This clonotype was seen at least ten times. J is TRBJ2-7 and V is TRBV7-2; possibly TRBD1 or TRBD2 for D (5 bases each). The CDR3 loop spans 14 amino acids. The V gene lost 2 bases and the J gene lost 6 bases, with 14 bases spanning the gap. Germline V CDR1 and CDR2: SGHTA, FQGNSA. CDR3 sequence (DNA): TGTGCCAGCAGCTTAATGGGGCTAGCTGGCGAGCAGTACTTC. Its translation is CASSLMGLAGEQYF.

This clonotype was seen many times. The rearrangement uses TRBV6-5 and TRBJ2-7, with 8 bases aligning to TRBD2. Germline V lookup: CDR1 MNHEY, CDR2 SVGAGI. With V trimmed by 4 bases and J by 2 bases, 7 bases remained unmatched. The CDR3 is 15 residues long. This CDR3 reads CASSLSPGLAYEQYF. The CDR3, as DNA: TGTGCCAGCAGTTTAAGCCCGGGACTAGCCTACGAGCAGTACTTC.

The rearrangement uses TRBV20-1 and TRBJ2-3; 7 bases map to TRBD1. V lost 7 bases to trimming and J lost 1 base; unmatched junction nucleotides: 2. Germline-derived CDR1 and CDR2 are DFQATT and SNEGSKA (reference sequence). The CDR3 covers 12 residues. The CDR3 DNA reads TGCAGTGGACAGGGAGGCACAGATACGCAGTATTTT. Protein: CSGQGGTDTQYF.

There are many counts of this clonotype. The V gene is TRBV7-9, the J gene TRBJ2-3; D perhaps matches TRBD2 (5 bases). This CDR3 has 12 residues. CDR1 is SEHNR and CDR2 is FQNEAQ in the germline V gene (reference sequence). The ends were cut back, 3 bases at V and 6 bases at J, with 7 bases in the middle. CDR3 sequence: CASSFGEDTQYF. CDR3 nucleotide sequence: TGTGCCAGCAGCTTCGGGGAGGATACGCAGTATTTT.

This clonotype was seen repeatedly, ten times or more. CDR3 coding DNA: TGTGCCAGCAGCGATGGGACCAACTATGGCTACACCTTC. Translation gives CASSDGTNYGYTF. The chain employs TRBV7-3 and TRBJ1-2, with a possible D match to TRBD1 (5 bases). V gave up 5 bases and J gave up 2 bases, with 9 bases separating them. The CDR3 covers 13 residues. The germline V gene has CDR1 SGHTA and CDR2 FQGTGA.

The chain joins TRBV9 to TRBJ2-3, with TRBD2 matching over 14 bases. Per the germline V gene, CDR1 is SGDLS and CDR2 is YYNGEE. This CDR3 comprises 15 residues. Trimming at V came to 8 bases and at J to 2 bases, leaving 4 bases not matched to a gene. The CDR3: CASGLAGGSTDTQYF. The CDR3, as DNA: TGTGCCAGTGGACTAGCGGGAGGCTCCACAGATACGCAGTATTTT.

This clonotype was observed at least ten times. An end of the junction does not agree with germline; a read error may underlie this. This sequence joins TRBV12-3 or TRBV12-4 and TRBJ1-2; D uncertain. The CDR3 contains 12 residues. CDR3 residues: CASSLGGPRIGF. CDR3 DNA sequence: TGTGCCAGCAGTTTAGGCGGGCCACGGATTGGCTTC.

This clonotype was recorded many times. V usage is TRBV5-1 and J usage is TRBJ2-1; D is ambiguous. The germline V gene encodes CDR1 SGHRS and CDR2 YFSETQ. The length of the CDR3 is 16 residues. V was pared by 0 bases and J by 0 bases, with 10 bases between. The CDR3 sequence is CASSLVRILSYNEQFF. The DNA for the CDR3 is TGCGCCAGCAGCTTGGTAAGGATACTCTCCTACAATGAGCAGTTCTTC.

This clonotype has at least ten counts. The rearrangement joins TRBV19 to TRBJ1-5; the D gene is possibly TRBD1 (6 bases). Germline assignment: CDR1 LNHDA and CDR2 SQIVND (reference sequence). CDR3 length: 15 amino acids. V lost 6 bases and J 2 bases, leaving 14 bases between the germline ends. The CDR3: CASSRRRQGNQPQHF. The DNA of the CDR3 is TGTGCCAGTAGCCGCAGACGACAGGGCAATCAGCCCCAGCATTTT.

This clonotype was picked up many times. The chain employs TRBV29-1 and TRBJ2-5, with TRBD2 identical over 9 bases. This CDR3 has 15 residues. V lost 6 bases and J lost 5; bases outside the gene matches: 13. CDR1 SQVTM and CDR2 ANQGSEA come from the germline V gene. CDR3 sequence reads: CSVQVLAGAQETQYF. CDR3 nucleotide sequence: TGCAGCGTCCAAGTGTTAGCGGGAGCTCAGGAGACCCAGTACTTC.

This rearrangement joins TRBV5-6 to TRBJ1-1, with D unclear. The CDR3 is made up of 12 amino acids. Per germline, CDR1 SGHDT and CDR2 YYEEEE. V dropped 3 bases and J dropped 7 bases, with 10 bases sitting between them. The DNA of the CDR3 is TGTGCCAGCAGCTCCCCCGGCCTTGAAGCTTTCTTT. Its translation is CASSSPGLEAFF. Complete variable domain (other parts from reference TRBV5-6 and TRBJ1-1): DAGVTQSPTHLIKTRGQQVTLRCSPKSGHDTVSWYQQALGQGPQFIFQYYEEEERQRGNFPDRFSGHQFPNYSSELNVNALLLGDSALYLCASSSPGLEAFFGQGTRLTVV.

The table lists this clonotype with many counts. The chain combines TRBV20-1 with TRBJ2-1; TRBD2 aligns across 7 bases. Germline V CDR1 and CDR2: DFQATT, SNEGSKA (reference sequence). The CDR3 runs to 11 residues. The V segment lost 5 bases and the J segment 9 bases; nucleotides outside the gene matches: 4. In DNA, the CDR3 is TGCAGTGCTGGGGACTACCGTGAGCAGTTCTTC. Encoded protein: CSAGDYREQFF.

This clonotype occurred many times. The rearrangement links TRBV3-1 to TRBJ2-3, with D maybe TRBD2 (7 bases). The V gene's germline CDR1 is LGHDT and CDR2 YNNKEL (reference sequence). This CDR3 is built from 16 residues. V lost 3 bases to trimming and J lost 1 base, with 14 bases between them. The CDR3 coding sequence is TGTGCCAGCAGCCACACCACAGGGAGGGGCACAGATACGCAGTATTTT. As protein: CASSHTTGRGTDTQYF.

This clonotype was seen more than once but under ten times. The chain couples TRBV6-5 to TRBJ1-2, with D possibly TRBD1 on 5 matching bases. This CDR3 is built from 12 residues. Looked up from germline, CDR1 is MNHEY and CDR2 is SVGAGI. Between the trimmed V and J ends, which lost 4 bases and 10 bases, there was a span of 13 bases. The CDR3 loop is CASSSLRGLYTF. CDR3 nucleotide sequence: TGTGCCAGCAGTTCCTTGAGGGGCCTCTACACCTTC.

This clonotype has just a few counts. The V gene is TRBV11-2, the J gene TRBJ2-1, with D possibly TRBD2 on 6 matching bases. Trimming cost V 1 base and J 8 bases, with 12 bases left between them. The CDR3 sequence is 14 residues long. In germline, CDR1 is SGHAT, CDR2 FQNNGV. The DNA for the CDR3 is TGTGCCAGCAGCTTAGGGACTAAGCGCTATGAGCAGTTCTTC. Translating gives CASSLGTKRYEQFF.